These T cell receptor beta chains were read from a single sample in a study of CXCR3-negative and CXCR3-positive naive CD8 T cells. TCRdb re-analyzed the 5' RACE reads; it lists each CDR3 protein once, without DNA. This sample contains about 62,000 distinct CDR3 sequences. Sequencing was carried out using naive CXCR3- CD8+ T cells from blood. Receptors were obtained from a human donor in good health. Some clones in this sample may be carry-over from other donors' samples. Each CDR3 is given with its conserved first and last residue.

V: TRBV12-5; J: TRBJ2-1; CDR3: CASGLPLYNEQFF
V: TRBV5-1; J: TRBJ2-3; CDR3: CASSLDPGAVTDTQYF
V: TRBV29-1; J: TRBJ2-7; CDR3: CSVVSHYSYEQYF
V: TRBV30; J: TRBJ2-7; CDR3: CAWTVGGGANEQYF
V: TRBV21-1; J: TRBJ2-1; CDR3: CASSKADRGGEQFF
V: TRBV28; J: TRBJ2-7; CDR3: CASKGTGTYEQYF
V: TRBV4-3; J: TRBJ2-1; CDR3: CASSQDLAGTTTYNEQFF
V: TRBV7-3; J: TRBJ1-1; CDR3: CASRVNTVTEAFF
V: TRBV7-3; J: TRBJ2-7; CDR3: CASSSFPGISYEQYF
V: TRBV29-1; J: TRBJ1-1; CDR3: CSANPTGNTEAFF
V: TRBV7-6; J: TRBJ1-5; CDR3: CASSLWGDQPQHF
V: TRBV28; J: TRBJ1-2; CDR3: CASNPGQSFYGYTF
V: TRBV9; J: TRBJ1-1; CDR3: CASSVDSGVPEAFF
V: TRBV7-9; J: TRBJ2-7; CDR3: CASSLLPGQRSDYEQYF
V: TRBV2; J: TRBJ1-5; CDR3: CASRQSTDQDQPQHF
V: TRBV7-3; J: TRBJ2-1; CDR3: CASSQYSYNEQFF
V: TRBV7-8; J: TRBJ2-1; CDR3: CASSLEGGMGFWQFF
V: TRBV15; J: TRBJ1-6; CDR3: CATSREWGSYNSPLHF
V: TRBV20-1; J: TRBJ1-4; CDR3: CSARQGEWEKLFF